This T cell receptor (beta chain) was observed in a study of cytomegalovirus exposure and HLA in healthy donors. Regarding the study as a whole: As confirmed in vitro, a few CMV-associated chains were specific for CMV antigens. CMV serostatus was the only recorded immune exposure for donors. It was reported that the classifier diagnosed cytomegalovirus status with high specificity and sensitivity in both the original and validation cohorts.

About this clone itself: Its antigen is not known.

Donors counted as nominally healthy when sampled, yet unrecorded immune exposures were likely. This CDR3 has 15 amino acids. From germline, CDR1 is SGHRS and CDR2 YFSETQ. The V and J ends lost 4 bases and 2 bases respectively, with 16 bases between them. A multiplex PCR was run with 60 Vbeta primers and 13 Jbeta primers. Sequencing was performed with immunoSEQ multiplex PCR; in TCRdb, only in-frame clones are kept and a portion is missing. The sample has about 70,000 clones, roughly four fifths seen once. The origin of this receptor is an older woman in good health and CMV-seropositive. Source material: PBMCs. The V call is TRBV5-1, the J call TRBJ2-7; possible D gene TRBD1, 6 bases. The CDR3 here is CASSLRAGDTYEQYF. CDR3 DNA: TGCGCCAGCAGCCTGCGTGCTGGGGACACCTACGAGCAGTACTTC.